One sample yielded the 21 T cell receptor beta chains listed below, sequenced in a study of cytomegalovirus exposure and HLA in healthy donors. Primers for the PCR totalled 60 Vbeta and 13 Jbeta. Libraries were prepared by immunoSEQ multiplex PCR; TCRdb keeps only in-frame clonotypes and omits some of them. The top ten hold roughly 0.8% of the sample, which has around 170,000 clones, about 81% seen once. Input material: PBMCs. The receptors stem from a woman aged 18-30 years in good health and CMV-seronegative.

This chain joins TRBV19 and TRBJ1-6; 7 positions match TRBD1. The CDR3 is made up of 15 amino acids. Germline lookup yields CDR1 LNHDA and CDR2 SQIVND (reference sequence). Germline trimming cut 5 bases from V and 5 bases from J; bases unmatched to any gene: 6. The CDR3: CASSPGQLHNSPLHF. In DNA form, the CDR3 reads TGTGCCAGTAGTCCGGGACAGCTTCATAATTCACCCCTCCACTTT.

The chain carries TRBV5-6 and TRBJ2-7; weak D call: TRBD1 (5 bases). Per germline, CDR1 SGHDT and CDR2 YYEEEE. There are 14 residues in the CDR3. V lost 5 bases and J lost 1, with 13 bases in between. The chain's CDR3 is CASSAQGTSYEQYF. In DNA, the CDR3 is TGTGCCAGCAGTGCTCAGGGTACATCCTACGAGCAGTACTTC.

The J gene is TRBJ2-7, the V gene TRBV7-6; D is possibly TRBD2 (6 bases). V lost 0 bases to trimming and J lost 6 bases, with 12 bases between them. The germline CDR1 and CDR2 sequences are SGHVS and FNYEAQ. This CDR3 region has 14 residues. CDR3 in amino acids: CASSLAGLSSEQYF. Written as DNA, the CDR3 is TGTGCCAGCAGCTTAGCGGGACTCTCTTCCGAGCAGTACTTC.

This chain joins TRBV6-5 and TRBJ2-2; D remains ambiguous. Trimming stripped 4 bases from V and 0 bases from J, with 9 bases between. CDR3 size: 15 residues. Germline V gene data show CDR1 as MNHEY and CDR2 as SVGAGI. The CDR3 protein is CASSFQTANTGELFF. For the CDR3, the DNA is TGTGCCAGCAGTTTTCAGACTGCGAACACCGGGGAGCTGTTTTTT.

The CDR3 sequence: CASSLIYQASTDTQYF. CDR3 nucleotide sequence: TGTGCCAGCAGCTTAATATATCAAGCTAGCACAGATACGCAGTATTTT. The rearrangement joins TRBV11-2 to TRBJ2-3; no reliable D call. V was pared by 2 bases and J by 0 bases, with 12 bases between. Looked up from germline, CDR1 is SGHAT and CDR2 is FQNNGV. The CDR3 is made up of 16 amino acids.

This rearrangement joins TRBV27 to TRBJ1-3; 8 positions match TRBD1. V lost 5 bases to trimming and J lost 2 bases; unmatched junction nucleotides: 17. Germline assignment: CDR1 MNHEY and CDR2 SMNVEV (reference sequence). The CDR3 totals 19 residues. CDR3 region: CASSTLRTGRKVAGNTIYF. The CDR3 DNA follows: TGTGCCAGCAGTACTCTTCGGACAGGGAGGAAGGTGGCTGGAAACACCATATATTTT.

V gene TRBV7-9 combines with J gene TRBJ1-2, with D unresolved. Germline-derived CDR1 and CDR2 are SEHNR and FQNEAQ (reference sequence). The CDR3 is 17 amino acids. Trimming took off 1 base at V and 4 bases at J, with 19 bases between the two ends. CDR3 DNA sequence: TGTGCCAGCAGCTTAGGAGGTGTGGATTATAGCTCCTATGGCTACACCTTC. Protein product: CASSLGGVDYSSYGYTF. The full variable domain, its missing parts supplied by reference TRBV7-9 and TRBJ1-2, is DTGVSQNPRHKITKRGQNVTFRCDPISEHNRLYWYRQTLGQGPEFLTYFQNEAQLEKSRLLSDRFSAERPKGSFSTLEIQRTEQGDSAMYLCASSLGGVDYSSYGYTFGSGTRLTVV.

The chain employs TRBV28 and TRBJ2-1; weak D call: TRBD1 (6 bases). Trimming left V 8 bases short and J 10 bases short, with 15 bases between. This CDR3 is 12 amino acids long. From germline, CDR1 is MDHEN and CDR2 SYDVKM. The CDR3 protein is CASGLQGPEQFF. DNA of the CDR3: TGTGCCAGCGGCTTACAGGGACCCGAGCAGTTCTTC.

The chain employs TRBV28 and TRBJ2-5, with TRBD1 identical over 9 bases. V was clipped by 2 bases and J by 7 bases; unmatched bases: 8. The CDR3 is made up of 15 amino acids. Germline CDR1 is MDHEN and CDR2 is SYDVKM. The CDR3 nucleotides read TGTGCCAGCAGTTTACGAGGGACAGGGTTCGGGACCCAGTACTTC. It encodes CASSLRGTGFGTQYF.

This CDR3 is CASSSPGQGAYYGYTF. DNA of the CDR3: TGTGCCAGCAGTTCGCCGGGACAGGGGGCTTACTATGGCTACACCTTC. This chain connects TRBV6-5 to TRBJ1-2; the match to TRBD1 covers 12 bases. Trimming took 4 bases from V and 3 from J; bases not matched to a gene: 6. Per the germline V gene, CDR1 is MNHEY and CDR2 is SVGAGI. The CDR3 sequence is 16 residues long.

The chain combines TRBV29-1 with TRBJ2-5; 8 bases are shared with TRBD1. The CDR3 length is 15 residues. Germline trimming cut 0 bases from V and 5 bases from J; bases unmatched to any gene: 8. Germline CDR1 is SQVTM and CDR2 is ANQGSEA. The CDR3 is CSVEDLAGGYETQYF. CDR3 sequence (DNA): TGCAGCGTTGAAGATTTGGCAGGGGGCTATGAGACCCAGTACTTC.

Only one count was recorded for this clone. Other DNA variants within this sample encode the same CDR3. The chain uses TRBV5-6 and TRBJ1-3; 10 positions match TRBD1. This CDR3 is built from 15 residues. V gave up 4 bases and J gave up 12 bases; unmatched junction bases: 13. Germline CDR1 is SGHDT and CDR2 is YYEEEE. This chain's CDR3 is CASSPPRDRGGGIYF. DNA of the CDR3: TGTGCCAGCAGCCCGCCTCGGGACAGGGGTGGTGGCATATATTTT.

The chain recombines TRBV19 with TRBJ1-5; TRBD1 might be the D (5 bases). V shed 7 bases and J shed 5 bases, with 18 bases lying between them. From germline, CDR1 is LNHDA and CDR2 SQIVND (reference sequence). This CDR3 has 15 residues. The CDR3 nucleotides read TGTGCCAGTACCCCTCAAACGGGGGGGGATCAGCCCCAGCATTTT. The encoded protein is CASTPQTGGDQPQHF.

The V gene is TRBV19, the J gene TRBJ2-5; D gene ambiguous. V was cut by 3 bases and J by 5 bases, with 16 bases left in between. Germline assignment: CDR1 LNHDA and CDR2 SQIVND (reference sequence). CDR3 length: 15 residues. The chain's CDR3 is CASSIQRSPGETQYF. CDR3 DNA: TGTGCCAGTAGTATCCAGCGCTCCCCCGGGGAGACCCAGTACTTC.

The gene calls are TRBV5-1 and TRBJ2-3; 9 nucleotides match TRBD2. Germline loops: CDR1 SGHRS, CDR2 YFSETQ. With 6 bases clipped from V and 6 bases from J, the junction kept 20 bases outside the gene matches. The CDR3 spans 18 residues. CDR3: CASKEIAGEGGRHDTQYF. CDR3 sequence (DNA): TGCGCCAGCAAGGAGATAGCGGGAGAGGGGGGCAGACATGATACGCAGTATTTT. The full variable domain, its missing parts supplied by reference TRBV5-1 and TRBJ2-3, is KAGVTQTPRYLIKTRGQQVTLSCSPISGHRSVSWYQQTPGQGLQFLFEYFSETQRNKGNFPGRFSGRQFSNSRSEMNVSTLELGDSALYLCASKEIAGEGGRHDTQYFGPGTRLTVL.

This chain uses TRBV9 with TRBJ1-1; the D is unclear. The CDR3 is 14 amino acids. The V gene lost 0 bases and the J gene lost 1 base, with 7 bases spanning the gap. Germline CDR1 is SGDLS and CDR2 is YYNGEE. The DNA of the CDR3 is TGTGCCAGCAGCGTAGATTCGGGGAACACTGAAGCTTTCTTT. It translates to CASSVDSGNTEAFF.

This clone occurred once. The CDR3 sequence: CASSHGRVNEAFF. In DNA form, the CDR3 reads TGTGCCAGCAGCCACGGGAGGGTCAATGAAGCTTTCTTT. The rearrangement joins TRBV7-9 to TRBJ1-1; no clear D gene. Per germline, CDR1 SEHNR and CDR2 FQNEAQ (reference sequence). V was trimmed by 5 bases and J by 7 bases, leaving 14 bases between them. CDR3 size: 13 residues.

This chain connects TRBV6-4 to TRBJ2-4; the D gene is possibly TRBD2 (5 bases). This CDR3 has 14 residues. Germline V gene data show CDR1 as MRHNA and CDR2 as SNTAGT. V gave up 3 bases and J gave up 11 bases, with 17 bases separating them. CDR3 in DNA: TGTGCCAGCAGTGAAAGGCAGCACGAGGGCCTTCAGTACTTC. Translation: CASSERQHEGLQYF.

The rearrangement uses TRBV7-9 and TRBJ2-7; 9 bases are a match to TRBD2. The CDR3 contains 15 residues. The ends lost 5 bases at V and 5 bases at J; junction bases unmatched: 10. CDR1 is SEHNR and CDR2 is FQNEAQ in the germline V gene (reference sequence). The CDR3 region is CASSRSSGLANEQYF. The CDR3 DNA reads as TGTGCCAGCAGCAGATCCTCGGGACTAGCCAACGAGCAGTACTTC.

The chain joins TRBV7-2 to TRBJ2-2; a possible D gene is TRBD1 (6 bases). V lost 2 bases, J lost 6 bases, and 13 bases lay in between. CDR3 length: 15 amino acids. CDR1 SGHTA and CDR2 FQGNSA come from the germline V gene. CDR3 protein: CASSLITGHSGELFF. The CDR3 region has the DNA TGTGCCAGCAGCTTAATTACAGGGCATTCCGGGGAGCTGTTTTTT.

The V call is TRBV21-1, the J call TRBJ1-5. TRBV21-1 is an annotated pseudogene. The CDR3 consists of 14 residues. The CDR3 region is CASSRRDGGQPQHF. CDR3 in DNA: TGTGCCAGCAGCCGGCGGGACGGGGGGCAGCCCCAGCATTTT.